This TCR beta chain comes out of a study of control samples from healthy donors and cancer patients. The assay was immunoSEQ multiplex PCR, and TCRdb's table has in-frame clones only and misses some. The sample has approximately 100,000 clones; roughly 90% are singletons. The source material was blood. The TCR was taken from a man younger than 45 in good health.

CDR3 nucleotide sequence: TGTGCCTGGAGTGGAACAGGACAGGGGGTTTTTAGTAATCAGCCCCAGCATTTT. As protein: CAWSGTGQGVFSNQPQHF. The J gene is TRBJ1-5, the V gene TRBV30, with 10 positions matching TRBD1. CDR1 and CDR2 (germline): GTSNPN, SVGIG (reference sequence). The V segment lost 1 base and the J segment 4 bases; nucleotides outside the gene matches: 13. There are 18 residues in the CDR3.